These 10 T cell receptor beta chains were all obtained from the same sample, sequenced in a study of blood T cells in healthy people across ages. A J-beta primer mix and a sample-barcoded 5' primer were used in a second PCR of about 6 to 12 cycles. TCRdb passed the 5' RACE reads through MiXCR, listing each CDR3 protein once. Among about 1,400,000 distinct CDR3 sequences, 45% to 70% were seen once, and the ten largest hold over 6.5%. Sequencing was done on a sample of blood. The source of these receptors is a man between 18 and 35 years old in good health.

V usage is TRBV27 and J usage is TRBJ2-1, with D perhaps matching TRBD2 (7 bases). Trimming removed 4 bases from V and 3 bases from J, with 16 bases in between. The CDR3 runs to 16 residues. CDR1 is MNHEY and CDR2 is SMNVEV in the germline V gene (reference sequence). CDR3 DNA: TGTGCCAGCAGTTACTGGGGGGGGCCGATCTACAATGAGCAGTTCTTC. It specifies CASSYWGGPIYNEQFF.

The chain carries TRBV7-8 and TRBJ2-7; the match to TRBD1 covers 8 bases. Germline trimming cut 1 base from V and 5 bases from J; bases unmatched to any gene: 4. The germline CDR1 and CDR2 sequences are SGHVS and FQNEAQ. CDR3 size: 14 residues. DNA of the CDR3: TGTGCCAGCAGCTTAGTCGACAGGGGTCACGAGCAGTACTTC. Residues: CASSLVDRGHEQYF.

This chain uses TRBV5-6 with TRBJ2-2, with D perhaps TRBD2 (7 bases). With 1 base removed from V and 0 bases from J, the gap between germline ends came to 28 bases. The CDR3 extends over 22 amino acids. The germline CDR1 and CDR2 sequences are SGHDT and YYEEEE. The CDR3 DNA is TGTGCCAGCAGCTTGCCCGTGGCAGCGGGATCTCTGCGGGACACGAACACCGGGGAGCTGTTTTTT. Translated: CASSLPVAAGSLRDTNTGELFF.

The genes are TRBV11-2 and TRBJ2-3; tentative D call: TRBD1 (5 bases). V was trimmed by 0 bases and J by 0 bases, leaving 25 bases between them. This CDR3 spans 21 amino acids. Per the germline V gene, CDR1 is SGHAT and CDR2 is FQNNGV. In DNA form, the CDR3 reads TGTGCCAGCAGCTTAGATGAGCAGGGCTGGCCACCGCCCTCTAGCACAGATACGCAGTATTTT. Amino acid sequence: CASSLDEQGWPPPSSTDTQYF.

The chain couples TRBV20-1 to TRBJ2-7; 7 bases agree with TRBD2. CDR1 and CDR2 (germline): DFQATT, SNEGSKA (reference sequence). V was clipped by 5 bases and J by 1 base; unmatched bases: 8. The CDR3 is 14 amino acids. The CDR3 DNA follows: TGCAGTGCTGGACTAGGCCAGGGATCCTACGAGCAGTACTTC. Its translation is CSAGLGQGSYEQYF.

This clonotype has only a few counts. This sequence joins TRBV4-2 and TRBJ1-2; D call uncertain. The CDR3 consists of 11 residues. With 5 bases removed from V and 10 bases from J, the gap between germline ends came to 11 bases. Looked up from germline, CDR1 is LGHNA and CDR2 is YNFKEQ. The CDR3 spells CASSYGYDYTF. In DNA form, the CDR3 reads TGTGCCAGCAGCTATGGATACGACTACACCTTC.

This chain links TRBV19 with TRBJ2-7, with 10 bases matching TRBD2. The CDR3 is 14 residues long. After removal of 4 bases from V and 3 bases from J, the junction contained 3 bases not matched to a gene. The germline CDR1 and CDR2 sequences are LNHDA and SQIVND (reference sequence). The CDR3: CASSTTSGIYEQYF. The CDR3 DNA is TGTGCCAGTAGTACAACTAGCGGGATCTACGAGCAGTACTTC. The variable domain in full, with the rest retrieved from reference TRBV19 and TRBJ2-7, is DGGITQSPKYLFRKEGQNVTLSCEQNLNHDAMYWYRQDPGQGLRLIYYSQIVNDFQKGDIAEGYSVSREKKESFPLTVTSAQKNPTAFYLCASSTTSGIYEQYFGPGTRLTVT.

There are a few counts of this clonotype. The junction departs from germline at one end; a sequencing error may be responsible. The CDR3 here is CSVEQLATLLTDTQYF. CDR3 in DNA: TGTAGCGTTGAACAGCTAGCGACCCTCCTCACAGATACGCAGTATTTT. This sequence joins TRBV29-1 and TRBJ2-3, with D perhaps matching TRBD2 (6 bases). Germline loops: CDR1 SQVTM, CDR2 ANQGSEA. This CDR3 has 16 residues.

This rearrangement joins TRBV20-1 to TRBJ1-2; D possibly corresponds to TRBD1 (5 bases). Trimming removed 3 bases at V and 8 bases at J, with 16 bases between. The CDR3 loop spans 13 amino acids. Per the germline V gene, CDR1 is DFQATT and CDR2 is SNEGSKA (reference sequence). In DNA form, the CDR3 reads TGCAGTGCTAGGCGAGGTGGGGGAATGGGCTACACCTTC. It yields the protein CSARRGGGMGYTF.

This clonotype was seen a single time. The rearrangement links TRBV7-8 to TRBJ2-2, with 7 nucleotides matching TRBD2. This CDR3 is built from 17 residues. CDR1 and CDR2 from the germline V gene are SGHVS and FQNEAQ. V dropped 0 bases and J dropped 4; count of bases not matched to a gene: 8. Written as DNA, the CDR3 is TGTGCCAGCAGCTTAGCGTTTGCGGGAGTCGGCACCGGGGAGCTGTTTTTT. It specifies CASSLAFAGVGTGELFF.